What follows is one T cell receptor beta chain and its context. Measured with immunoSEQ multiplex PCR; TCRdb has only the in-frame clones, and not every one. The sample holds 800,000 to 950,000 clones, 96% seen once. Naive CD8 cells comprised CD45RO-negative, CCR7-positively selected cells, excluding terminally differentiated effector memory CD45RA+ cells. This sample stems from a study of shared clonotypes between healthy human individuals. CDR1 and CDR2 from the germline V gene are MDHEN and SYDVKM. V was trimmed by 1 base and J by 1 base, leaving 4 bases between them. The CDR3 length is 14 residues.

The material sequenced was naive CD8+ T cells sorted from blood. The clonotype comes from a man younger than 40 in good health. The V call is TRBV28, the J call TRBJ2-2; D is ambiguous. CDR3 bases: TGTGCCAGCAGTTTATTGATGAACACCGGGGAGCTGTTTTTT. It specifies CASSLLMNTGELFF. Drawing the rest from reference TRBV28 and TRBJ2-2, the complete variable domain is DVKVTQSSRYLVKRTGEKVFLECVQDMDHENMFWYRQDPGLGLRLIYFSYDVKMKEKGDIPEGYSVSREKKERFSLILESASTNQTSMYLCASSLLMNTGELFFGEGSRLTVL.